This T cell receptor (beta chain) was found in a study of blood T cell repertoires in COVID-19. Overall study context: Sites across the United States, Italy and Spain contributed samples from acute and convalescent COVID-19. The analysed material was cDNA or gDNA that came from T cells, B-cell-depleted T cells, or PBMCs.

Authors' analysis steps: How many nucleated cells were present was estimated from reference gene primer amplification. The method was immunoSEQ multiplex PCR; TCRdb's version includes in-frame clones alone and lacks a portion of them. D and trimming come from the DNA, and the V and J calls and clone size come from that table. The table lists about 68,000 clones, roughly 84% of them singletons, with roughly 43% in the top ten. V was pared by 3 bases and J by 1 base, with 6 bases of the junction left unmatched. Germline V gene sequence: CDR1 SGHTA, CDR2 FQGNSA. CDR3 length: 16 amino acids. The sequenced material came from peripheral blood. The chain couples TRBV7-2 to TRBJ1-5; 7 nucleotides line up with TRBD1. The receptor was isolated from a man older than 75 with acute or convalescent COVID-19. This CDR3 reads CASSFEGALSNQPQHF. In nucleotides, the CDR3 is TGTGCCAGCAGCTTTGAGGGGGCGCTCAGCAATCAGCCCCAGCATTTT.